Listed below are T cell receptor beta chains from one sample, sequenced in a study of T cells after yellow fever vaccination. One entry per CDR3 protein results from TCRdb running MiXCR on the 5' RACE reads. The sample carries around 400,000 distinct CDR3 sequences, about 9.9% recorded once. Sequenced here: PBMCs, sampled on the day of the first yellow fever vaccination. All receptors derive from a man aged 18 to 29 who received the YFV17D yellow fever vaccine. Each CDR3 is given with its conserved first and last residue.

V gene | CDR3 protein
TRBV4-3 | CASSQDQTQYF
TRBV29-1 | CIAKGVHYGYTF
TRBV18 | CASSPFSGANTGELFF
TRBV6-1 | CASKRGTPTSYEQYF
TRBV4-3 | CASSQGSGGTYEQYF
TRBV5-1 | CASSLSGTGPDTQYF
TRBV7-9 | CASSHSGGASNEQFF
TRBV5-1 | CASSRRGWYRARNTEAFF
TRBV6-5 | CASSYRDSFTEAFF
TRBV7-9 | CAVGRQGPQETQYF
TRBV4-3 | CASSQVEGVETQYF
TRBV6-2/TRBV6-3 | CASSYSTDKIFTDTQYF
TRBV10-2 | CASSESPQGTGELFF
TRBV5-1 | CASSSGQGNRMTF
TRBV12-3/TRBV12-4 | CASRSGDRGTYGYTF
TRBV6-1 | CASSPRGHNTEAFF
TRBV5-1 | CASSLFLADQETQYF
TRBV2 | CASSDIGLRANYGYTF
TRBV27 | CASSFENNSPLHF
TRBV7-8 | CASSSRWTDNQPQHF
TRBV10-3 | CAIRGLAATDTQYF
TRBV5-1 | CASSFPGRENTEAFF
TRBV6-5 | CASSYSGQEAQPQHF
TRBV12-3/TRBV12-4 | CASSPLAGGWNEQFF